A selection of T cell receptor beta chains follows, all from one sample in a study of response to subunit inactivated influenza vaccine. TCRdb reprocessed the RT-PCR reads via MiXCR and lists one record per CDR3 protein. The sample records hundreds of thousands of distinct CDR3 sequences, around 14% being singletons. Here the sequenced sample was PBMCs from blood, taken approximately 12 days after vaccination. The receptors here all came from a middle-aged man who received an inactivated influenza vaccine. The CDR3 runs from the conserved cysteine through the conserved F or W. A D gene is named only where the DNA matches it firmly. A clone size is listed for some rows: how often the clone was seen (once, few, many), or a class if it is expanded.

TRBV29-1,.,.,TRBJ2-1,TGCAGCGTTACCGAACTTAGCGAGAGAATTTTTAGGAATGAGCAGTTCTTC,CSVTELSERIFRNEQFF
TRBV20-1,.,TRBD1,TRBJ1-2,TGCAGTGCTCCCGGGACAGGGTTATATGGCTACACCTTC,CSAPGTGLYGYTF
TRBV7-6,.,TRBD2,TRBJ2-7,TGTGCCAGCAGCCAGCTTAGCGGGGGGGCCATTCTTTCCTACGAGCAGTACTTC,CASSQLSGGAILSYEQYF
TRBV2,many,TRBD1,TRBJ1-5,TGTGCCAGCAGTGTCGGACAGGGAAATCAGCCCCAGCATTTT,CASSVGQGNQPQHF
TRBV10-3,few,TRBD2,TRBJ2-1,TGTGCCACCGGCGTTGGGGGCGGGAGGGATGAGCAGTTCTTC,CATGVGGGRDEQFF
TRBV3-1,few,.,TRBJ2-6,TGTGCCAGCAGCCAGACAGCTGGGGCCAACGTCCTGACTTTC,CASSQTAGANVLTF
TRBV7-9,few,TRBD2,TRBJ2-1,TGTGCCAGCAGCCCAAGCGGGAGTTGGGGTGAGCAGTTCTTC,CASSPSGSWGEQFF
TRBV19,.,TRBD1,TRBJ2-5,TGTGCCAGTAGTATCGGACAGGACGTGCTAGAGACCCAGTACTTC,CASSIGQDVLETQYF
TRBV20-1,.,.,TRBJ2-4,TGCAGTGCTAGAGGCCCCGGAGGGCGCAACATTCAGTACTTC,CSARGPGGRNIQYF
TRBV4-3,few,TRBD1,TRBJ2-3,TGCGCCAGCAGCCACAACAGGGGTAGCACAGATACGCAGTATTTT,CASSHNRGSTDTQYF
TRBV3-1,few,.,TRBJ2-1,TGTGCCAGCAGCCAAGCAGGGGTGTTAAAGAATGAGCAGTTCTTC,CASSQAGVLKNEQFF
TRBV6-2/TRBV6-3,.,.,TRBJ2-5,TGTGCCAGCAGCCGGCTTATCAGGGGAGAGACCCAGTACTTC,CASSRLIRGETQYF
TRBV20-1,few,.,TRBJ2-5,TGCAGTGCTGGTGACTACTACCAAGAGACCCAGTACTTC,CSAGDYYQETQYF
TRBV20-1,.,.,TRBJ2-1,TGCAGTGCTAGAGATCTCGGGGCCTCCTACAATGAGCAGTTCTTC,CSARDLGASYNEQFF
TRBV5-1,few,.,TRBJ2-5,TGCGCCAGCAGCTTTCTCCTAAATATGGAGACCCAGTACTTC,CASSFLLNMETQYF
TRBV7-3,few,.,TRBJ2-2,TGTGCCAGCAGCTTAACCCCCGTAGGGGCCCCGAACACCGGGGAGCTGTTTTTT,CASSLTPVGAPNTGELFF
TRBV7-3,.,.,TRBJ2-3,TGTGCCAGCAGCTACCTGACTCGAGGGGCAGATACGCAGTATTTT,CASSYLTRGADTQYF
TRBV6-5,many,TRBD1,TRBJ2-5,TGTGCCAGCGTTGGACAGGGGGAGACCCAGTACTTC,CASVGQGETQYF
TRBV6-5,.,TRBD2,TRBJ2-1,TGTGCCAGCAGCTCTACTAGCGATAGCGGTAATGAGCAGTTCTTC,CASSSTSDSGNEQFF
TRBV6-5,few,TRBD1,TRBJ2-2,TGTGCCAGCAGTTACTCGAGCAGGGGGCCTTTGGAGCTGTTTTTT,CASSYSSRGPLELFF
TRBV11-2,.,.,TRBJ2-2,TGTGCCAGCAAGGTTTTGACCCTGAACACCGGGGAGCTGTTTTTT,CASKVLTLNTGELFF
TRBV11-1,.,TRBD1,TRBJ2-6,TGTGCCAGCAGCTCCCTAGGACAGGGGGGTTTTAGTGGGGCCAACGTCCTGACTTTC,CASSSLGQGGFSGANVLTF
TRBV7-9,.,TRBD2,TRBJ2-1,TGTGCCAGCAGCCGCGGGAGCTCCTACAATGAGCAGTTCTTC,CASSRGSSYNEQFF
TRBV7-3,few,TRBD1,TRBJ1-1,TGTGCCAGCAGCTCACACAGGGGAGGACGGGGTAACACTGAAGCTTTCTTT,CASSSHRGGRGNTEAFF
TRBV5-1,once,TRBD2,TRBJ2-5,TGCGCCAGCAGCAGGGCTAGCGGGAGGGCCAGGGAGACCCAGCACTTC,CASSRASGRARETQHF
TRBV7-9,.,TRBD2,TRBJ2-1,TGTGCCAGCAGCTTTGACGCCGGGAGGGCTAATGAGCAGTTCTTC,CASSFDAGRANEQFF
TRBV12-3/TRBV12-4,few,.,TRBJ1-1,TGTGCCAGCAGTCTCGTACAGTACACTGAAGCTTTCTTT,CASSLVQYTEAFF
TRBV19,once,.,TRBJ2-5,TGTGCCAGTAGTACCTTCGGTTGGGGGCCGGTCGAGACCCAGTACTTC,CASSTFGWGPVETQYF
TRBV7-8,.,TRBD2,TRBJ2-2,TGTGCCAGCAGCTTAGGGACTAGCGGGAGGACCGGGGAGCTGTTTTTT,CASSLGTSGRTGELFF
TRBV10-3,many,TRBD2,TRBJ2-1,TGTGCCATCAGGCCTAGCGGGAGCTCCTACAATGAGCAGTTCTTC,CAIRPSGSSYNEQFF
TRBV15,.,TRBD1,TRBJ2-5,TGTGCCACCAGCAGATTTGCAGGGGGCCAAGAGACCCAGTACTTC,CATSRFAGGQETQYF
TRBV5-1,.,TRBD1,TRBJ1-3,TGCGCCAGCAGCTTCACAGGGGCGCGATATGGAAACACCATATATTTT,CASSFTGARYGNTIYF
TRBV4-3,.,.,TRBJ2-7,TGCGCCAGCAGCCAAGTCCTCGGGCCCGAGCAGTACTTC,CASSQVLGPEQYF
TRBV20-1,.,TRBD1,TRBJ2-5,TGCAGTGCTAGAGAGGTCGGGACAGGGAAAGAGACCCAGTACTTC,CSAREVGTGKETQYF
TRBV11-1,few,TRBD2,TRBJ2-2,TGTGCCAGCAGCTTTTTTGCTAGCGGGGGCCCGAACACCGGGGAGCTGTTTTTT,CASSFFASGGPNTGELFF
TRBV20-1,.,.,TRBJ2-3,TGCAGTGCTGAGCCCGGGGCGAAGGTAACAGATACGCAGTATTTT,CSAEPGAKVTDTQYF
TRBV28,few,TRBD1,TRBJ2-1,TGTGCCAGCAGGGGACAGGGGGCGAGGTATGAGCAGTTCTTC,CASRGQGARYEQFF
TRBV4-2,.,TRBD2,TRBJ2-1,TGTGCCAGCAGCCCCGAGCGGGGACTATACAATGAGCAGTTCTTC,CASSPERGLYNEQFF
TRBV6-1,few,TRBD1,TRBJ2-1,TGTGCCACCACACCGGGACAGGAATTAAATGAGCAGTTCTTC,CATTPGQELNEQFF
TRBV5-5,few,.,TRBJ2-2,TGTGCCAGCAGCTTGACGGATTCCCTCAACACCGGGGAGCTGTTTTTT,CASSLTDSLNTGELFF
TRBV9,.,TRBD1,TRBJ1-6,TGTGCCAGCAGCTCGGACAGGGATCAGCCCCTCCACTTT,CASSSDRDQPLHF
TRBV5-1,few,TRBD2,TRBJ2-5,TGCGCCAGCAGCTTGTCTCTAGCGGGGGGACCACAAGAGACCCAGTACTTC,CASSLSLAGGPQETQYF
TRBV4-3,few,TRBD2,TRBJ2-7,TGCGCCAGCAGCCAACTGGGAAGCGGGAGGGCCTCGTCCGAGCAGTACTTC,CASSQLGSGRASSEQYF
TRBV29-1,few,TRBD2,TRBJ2-7,TGCAGCGTTGAAGAAGTGGGAGGGGCCCTCTACGAGCAGTACTTC,CSVEEVGGALYEQYF
TRBV28,few,.,TRBJ2-7,TGTGCCAGCAGCCTAGATGGGGGTTCGGGCCCCTACGAGCAGTACTTC,CASSLDGGSGPYEQYF
TRBV9,few,.,TRBJ2-7,TGTGCCAGCAGCGTAGGGACAGTATCTTCCTACGAGCAGTACTTC,CASSVGTVSSYEQYF
TRBV7-6,.,TRBD2,TRBJ2-2,TGTGCCAGCAGACGGCTAGCGGGAGTCACCGGGGAGCTGTTTTTT,CASRRLAGVTGELFF
TRBV20-1,.,.,TRBJ2-2,TGCAGTGGCGCTAGCGAGGCGAACACCGGGGAGCTGTTTTTT,CSGASEANTGELFF
TRBV28,.,.,TRBJ1-4,TGTGCCAGCATTTACGCGGGGGCCACATTTTCTAATGAAAAACTGTTTTTT,CASIYAGATFSNEKLFF
TRBV10-2,.,.,TRBJ2-1,TGCGCCAGCAGTGAGTCGAACGCTCGGAATGAGCAGTTCTTC,CASSESNARNEQFF
TRBV11-2,.,.,TRBJ2-2,TGTGCCAGCAGCCCCAGTTTTGCCGGCGGGGAGCTGTTTTTT,CASSPSFAGGELFF
TRBV11-2,few,TRBD1,TRBJ2-7,TGTGCCAGCAGCCTAGAACAGGGGGCCGGCGCTCCTAGCTCCTACGAGCAGTACTTC,CASSLEQGAGAPSSYEQYF
TRBV7-8,few,.,TRBJ2-6,TGTGCCAGCAGCTTAGTAAACGGGGGTGCTGGGGCCAACGTCCTGACTTTC,CASSLVNGGAGANVLTF